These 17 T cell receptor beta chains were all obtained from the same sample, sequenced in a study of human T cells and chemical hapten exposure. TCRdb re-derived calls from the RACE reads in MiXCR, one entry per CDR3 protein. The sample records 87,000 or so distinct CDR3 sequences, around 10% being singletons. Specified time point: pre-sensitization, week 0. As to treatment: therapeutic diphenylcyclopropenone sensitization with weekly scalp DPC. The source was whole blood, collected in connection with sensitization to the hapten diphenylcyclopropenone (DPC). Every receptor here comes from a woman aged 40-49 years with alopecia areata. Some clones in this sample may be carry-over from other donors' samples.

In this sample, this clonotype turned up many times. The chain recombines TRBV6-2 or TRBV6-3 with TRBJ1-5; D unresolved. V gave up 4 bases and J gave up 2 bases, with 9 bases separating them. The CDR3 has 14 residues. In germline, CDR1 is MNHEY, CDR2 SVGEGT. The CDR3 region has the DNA TGTGCCAGCAGTTCGTGGACTCGCAATCAGCCCCAGCATTTT. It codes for CASSSWTRNQPQHF.

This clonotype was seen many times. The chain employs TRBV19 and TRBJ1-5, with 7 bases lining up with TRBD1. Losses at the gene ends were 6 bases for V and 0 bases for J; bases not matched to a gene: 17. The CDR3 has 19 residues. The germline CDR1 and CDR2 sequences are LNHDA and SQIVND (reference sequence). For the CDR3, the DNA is TGTGCCAGTAGCGATACAGGGGCCGTCCCCCTATATAGCAATCAGCCCCAGCATTTT. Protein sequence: CASSDTGAVPLYSNQPQHF.

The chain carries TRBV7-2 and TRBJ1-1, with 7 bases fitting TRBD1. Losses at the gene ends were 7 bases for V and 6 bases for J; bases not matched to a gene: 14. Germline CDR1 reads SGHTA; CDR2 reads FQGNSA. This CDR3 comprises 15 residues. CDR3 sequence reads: CASKVRETGRAEAFF. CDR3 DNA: TGTGCCAGCAAAGTTAGGGAGACAGGGAGAGCTGAAGCTTTCTTT.

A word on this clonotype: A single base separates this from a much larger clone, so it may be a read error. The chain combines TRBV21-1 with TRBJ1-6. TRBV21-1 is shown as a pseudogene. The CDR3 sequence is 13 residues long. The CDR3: CAGNDRGNSPLHF. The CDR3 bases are TGTGCCGGGAATGACCGCGGTAATTCACCCCTCCACTTT.

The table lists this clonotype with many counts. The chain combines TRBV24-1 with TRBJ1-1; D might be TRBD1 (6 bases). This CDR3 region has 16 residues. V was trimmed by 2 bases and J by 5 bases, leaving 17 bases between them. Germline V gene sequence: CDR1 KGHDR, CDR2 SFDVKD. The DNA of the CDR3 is TGTGCCACCAGTGATTCGAGGAGACAGGAGCAAACTGAAGCTTTCTTT. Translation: CATSDSRRQEQTEAFF.

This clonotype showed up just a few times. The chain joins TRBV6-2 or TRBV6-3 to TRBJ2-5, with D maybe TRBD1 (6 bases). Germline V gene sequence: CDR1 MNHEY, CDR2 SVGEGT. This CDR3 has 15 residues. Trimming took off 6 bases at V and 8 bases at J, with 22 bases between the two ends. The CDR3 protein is CASSAGTTIPGTQYF. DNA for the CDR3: TGTGCCAGCAGCGCCGGGACAACCATTCCAGGAACCCAGTACTTC.

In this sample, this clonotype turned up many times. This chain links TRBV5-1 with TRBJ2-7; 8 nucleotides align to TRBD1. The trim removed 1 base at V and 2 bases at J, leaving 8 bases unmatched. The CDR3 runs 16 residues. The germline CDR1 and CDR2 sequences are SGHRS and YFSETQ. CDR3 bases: TGCGCCAGCAGCTTGAATCCGGGACAGGTTGCCTACGAGCAGTACTTC. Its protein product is CASSLNPGQVAYEQYF. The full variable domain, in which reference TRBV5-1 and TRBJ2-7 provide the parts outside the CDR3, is KAGVTQTPRYLIKTRGQQVTLSCSPISGHRSVSWYQQTPGQGLQFLFEYFSETQRNKGNFPGRFSGRQFSNSRSEMNVSTLELGDSALYLCASSLNPGQVAYEQYFGPGTRLTVT.

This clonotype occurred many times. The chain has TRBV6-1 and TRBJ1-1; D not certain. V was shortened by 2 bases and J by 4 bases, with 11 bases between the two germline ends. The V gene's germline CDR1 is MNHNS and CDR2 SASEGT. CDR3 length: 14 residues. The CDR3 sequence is CASSETPATTEAFF. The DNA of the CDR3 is TGTGCCAGCAGTGAAACCCCGGCGACCACTGAAGCTTTCTTT.

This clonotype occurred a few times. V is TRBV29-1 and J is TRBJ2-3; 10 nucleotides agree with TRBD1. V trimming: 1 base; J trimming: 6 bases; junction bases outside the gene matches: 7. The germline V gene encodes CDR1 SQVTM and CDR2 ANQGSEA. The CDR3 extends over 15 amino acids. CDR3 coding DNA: TGCAGCGTTGAAGCTGTGACAGGGGGCCCGGATACGCAGTATTTT. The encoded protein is CSVEAVTGGPDTQYF.

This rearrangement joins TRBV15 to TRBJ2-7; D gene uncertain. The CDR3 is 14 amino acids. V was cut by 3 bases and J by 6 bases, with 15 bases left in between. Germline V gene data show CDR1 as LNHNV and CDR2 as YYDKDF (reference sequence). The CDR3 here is CATSRAVVGREQYF. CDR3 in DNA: TGTGCCACCAGCAGGGCGGTGGTCGGGCGCGAGCAGTACTTC.

This CDR3 is CSVSLGTRNSYEQYF. CDR3 DNA sequence: TGCAGCGTTTCGCTGGGGACTCGAAATAGCTACGAGCAGTACTTC. The chain links TRBV29-1 to TRBJ2-7, with D perhaps matching TRBD2 (6 bases). Germline CDR1 and CDR2: SQVTM and ANQGSEA. V was trimmed by 5 bases and J by 3 bases, leaving 20 bases between them. This CDR3 has 15 amino acids.

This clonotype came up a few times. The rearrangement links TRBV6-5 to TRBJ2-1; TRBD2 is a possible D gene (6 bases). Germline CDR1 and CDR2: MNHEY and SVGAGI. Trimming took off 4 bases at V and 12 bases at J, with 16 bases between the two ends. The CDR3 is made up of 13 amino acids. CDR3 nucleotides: TGTGCCAGCAGTTCCCCCGGGAGAGTTGGGCAGTTCTTC. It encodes CASSSPGRVGQFF.

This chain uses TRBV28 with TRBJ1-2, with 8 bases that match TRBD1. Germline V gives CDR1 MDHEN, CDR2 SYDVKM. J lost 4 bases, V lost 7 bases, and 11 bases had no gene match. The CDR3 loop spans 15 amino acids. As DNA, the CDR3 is TGTGCCAGCACCCGAGGGACAGGAATAGGCTATGGCTACACCTTC. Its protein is CASTRGTGIGYGYTF.

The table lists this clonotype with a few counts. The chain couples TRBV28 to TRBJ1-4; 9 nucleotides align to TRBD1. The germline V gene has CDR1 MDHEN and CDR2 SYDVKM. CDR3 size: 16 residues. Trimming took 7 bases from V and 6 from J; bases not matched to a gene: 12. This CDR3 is CASTGTGTWSDEKLFF. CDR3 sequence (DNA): TGTGCCAGCACCGGGACAGGGACCTGGTCGGATGAAAAACTGTTTTTT. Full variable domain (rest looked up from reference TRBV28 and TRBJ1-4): DVKVTQSSRYLVKRTGEKVFLECVQDMDHENMFWYRQDPGLGLRLIYFSYDVKMKEKGDIPEGYSVSREKKERFSLILESASTNQTSMYLCASTGTGTWSDEKLFFGSGTQLSVL.

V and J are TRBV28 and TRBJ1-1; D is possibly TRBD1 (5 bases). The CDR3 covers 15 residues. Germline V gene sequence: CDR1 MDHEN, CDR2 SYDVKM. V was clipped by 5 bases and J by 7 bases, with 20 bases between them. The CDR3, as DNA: TGTGCCAGCAGTGGGTCTCTAGGGGTGATTGGTGAAGCTTTCTTT. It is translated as CASSGSLGVIGEAFF.

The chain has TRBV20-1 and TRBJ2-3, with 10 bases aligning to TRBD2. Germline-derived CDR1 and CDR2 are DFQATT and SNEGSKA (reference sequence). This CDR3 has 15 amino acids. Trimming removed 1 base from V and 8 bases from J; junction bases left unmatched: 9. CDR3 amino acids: CSARVLAGDLVTQYF. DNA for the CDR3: TGCAGTGCTAGAGTGCTAGCGGGGGATCTCGTTACGCAGTATTTT.

CDR3 loop: CASSNLWRVGEKLFF. CDR3 nucleotide sequence: TGTGCCAGCAGCAACCTCTGGCGGGTTGGGGAAAAACTGTTTTTT. The chain couples TRBV21-1 to TRBJ1-4. TRBV21-1 is shown as a pseudogene. This CDR3 spans 15 amino acids.